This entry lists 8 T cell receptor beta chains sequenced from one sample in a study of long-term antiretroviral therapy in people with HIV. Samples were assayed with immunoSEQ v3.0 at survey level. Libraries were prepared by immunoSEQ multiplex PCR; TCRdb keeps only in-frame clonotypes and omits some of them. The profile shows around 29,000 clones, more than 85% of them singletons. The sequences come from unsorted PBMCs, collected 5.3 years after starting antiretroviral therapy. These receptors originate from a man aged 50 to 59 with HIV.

CDR3 region: CASSPGRGLANYGYTF. The CDR3 DNA sequence: TGCGCCAGCAGCCCCGGAAGGGGACTTGCCAACTATGGCTACACCTTC. The genes are TRBV4-3 and TRBJ1-2; D is possibly TRBD1 (5 bases). Germline CDR1 reads LGHNA; CDR2 reads YSLEER. Trimming took 4 bases from V and 2 from J, leaving 17 bases between them. The CDR3 contains 16 residues.

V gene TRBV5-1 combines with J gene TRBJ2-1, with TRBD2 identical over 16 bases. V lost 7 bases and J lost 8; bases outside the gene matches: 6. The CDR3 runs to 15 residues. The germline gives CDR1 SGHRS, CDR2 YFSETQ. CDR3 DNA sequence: TGCGCCAGCGGGACTAGCGGGGGGGTTTACGATGAGCAGTTCTTC. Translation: CASGTSGGVYDEQFF.

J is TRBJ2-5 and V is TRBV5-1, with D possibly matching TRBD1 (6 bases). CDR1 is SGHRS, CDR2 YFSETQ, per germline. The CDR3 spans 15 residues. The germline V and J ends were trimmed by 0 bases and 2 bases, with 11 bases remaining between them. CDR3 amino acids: CASSLGGQGQETQYF. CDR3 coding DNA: TGCGCCAGCAGCTTGGGGGGGCAGGGACAAGAGACCCAGTACTTC.

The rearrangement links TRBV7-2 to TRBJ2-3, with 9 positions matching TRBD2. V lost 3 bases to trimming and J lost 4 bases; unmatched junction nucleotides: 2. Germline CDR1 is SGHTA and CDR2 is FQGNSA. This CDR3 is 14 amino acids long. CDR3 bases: TGTGCCAGCAGCTTTGCGGGGGGGCCAGATACGCAGTATTTT. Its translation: CASSFAGGPDTQYF. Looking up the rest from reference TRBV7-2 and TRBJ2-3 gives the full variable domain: GAGVSQSPSNKVTEKGKDVELRCDPISGHTALYWYRQSLGQGLEFLIYFQGNSAPDKSGLPSDRFSAERTGGSVSTLTIQRTQQEDSAVYLCASSFAGGPDTQYFGPGTRLTVL.

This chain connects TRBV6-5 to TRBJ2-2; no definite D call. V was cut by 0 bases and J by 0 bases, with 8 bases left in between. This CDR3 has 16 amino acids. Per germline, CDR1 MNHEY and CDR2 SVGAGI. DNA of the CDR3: TGTGCCAGCAGTTACTCGACACCGCCGAACACCGGGGAGCTGTTTTTT. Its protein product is CASSYSTPPNTGELFF.

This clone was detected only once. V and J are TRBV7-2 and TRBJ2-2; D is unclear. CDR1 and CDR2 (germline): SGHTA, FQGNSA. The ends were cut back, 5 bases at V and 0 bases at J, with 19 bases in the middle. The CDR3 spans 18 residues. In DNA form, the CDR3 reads TGTGCCAGCAGCCCGACTTTTCTTGGATCCGCGAACACCGGGGAGCTGTTTTTT. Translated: CASSPTFLGSANTGELFF.

Here the CDR3 DNA reads TGTGCCAGCAGCGAATACGACGGTGGTGATCAGCCCCAGCATTTT. Its protein product is CASSEYDGGDQPQHF. The chain links TRBV28 to TRBJ1-5, with D uncertain. The CDR3 spans 15 residues. V was shortened by 6 bases and J by 5 bases, with 17 bases between the two germline ends. From germline, CDR1 is MDHEN and CDR2 SYDVKM.

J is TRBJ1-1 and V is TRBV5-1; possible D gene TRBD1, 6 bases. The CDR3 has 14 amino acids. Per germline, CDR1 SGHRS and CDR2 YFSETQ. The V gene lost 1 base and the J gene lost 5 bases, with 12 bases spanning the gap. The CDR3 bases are TGCGCCAGCAGCTTGTCAGGGGCCGGGACTGAAGCTTTCTTT. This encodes CASSLSGAGTEAFF.